The TCR beta chain described here comes from a study of cytomegalovirus exposure and HLA in healthy donors. Germline CDR1 is MNHNS and CDR2 is SASEGT. Trimming at V came to 2 bases and at J to 4 bases, leaving 1 base not matched to a gene. The CDR3 spans 14 residues. The PCR contained 60 Vbeta and 13 Jbeta primers. The data were produced by immunoSEQ multiplex PCR, yet TCRdb's version contains in-frame clones alone and is incomplete. The sample carries about 200,000 clones, 79% recorded once. Study-level findings and limits: Across donors, presence/absence analyses took sequencing depth to be roughly uniform.

Concerning this clone itself: Its antigen is unknown.

Sequenced sample: PBMCs. This chain connects TRBV6-1 to TRBJ1-3, with 8 nucleotides matching TRBD1. This TCR came from a girl between 5 and 17 years old in good health and CMV-seropositive. The CDR3 bases are TGTGCCAGCAGTGAACAGGGGGCGGGAAACACCATATATTTT. As protein: CASSEQGAGNTIYF.